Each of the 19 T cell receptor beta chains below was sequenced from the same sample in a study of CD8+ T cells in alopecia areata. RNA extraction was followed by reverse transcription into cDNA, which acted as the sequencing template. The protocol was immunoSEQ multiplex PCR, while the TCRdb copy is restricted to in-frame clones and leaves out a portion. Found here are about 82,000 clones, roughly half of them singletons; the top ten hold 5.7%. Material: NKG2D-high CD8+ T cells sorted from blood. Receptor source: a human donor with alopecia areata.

CDR3: CASGFPVAGPKADTQYF. CDR3 DNA sequence: TGTGCCAGCGGGTTTCCTGTAGCGGGCCCGAAGGCAGATACGCAGTATTTT. V and J are TRBV27 and TRBJ2-3; 7 nucleotides align to TRBD2. With 8 bases clipped from V and 4 bases from J, the junction kept 18 bases outside the gene matches. CDR3 size: 17 residues. Germline assignment: CDR1 MNHEY and CDR2 SMNVEV (reference sequence).

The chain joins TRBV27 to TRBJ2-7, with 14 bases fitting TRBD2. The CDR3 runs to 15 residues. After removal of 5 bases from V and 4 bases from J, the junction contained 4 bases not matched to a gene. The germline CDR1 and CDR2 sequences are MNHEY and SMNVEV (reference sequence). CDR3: CASSPGLAGEYEQYF. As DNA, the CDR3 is TGTGCCAGCAGTCCGGGACTAGCGGGAGAATACGAGCAGTACTTC.

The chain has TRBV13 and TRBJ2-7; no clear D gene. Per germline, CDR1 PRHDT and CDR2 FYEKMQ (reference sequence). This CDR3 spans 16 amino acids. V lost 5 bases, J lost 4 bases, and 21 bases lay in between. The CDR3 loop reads CASSPPPGSLQYEQYF. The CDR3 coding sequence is TGTGCCAGCAGCCCCCCTCCGGGCAGTTTACAATACGAGCAGTACTTC.

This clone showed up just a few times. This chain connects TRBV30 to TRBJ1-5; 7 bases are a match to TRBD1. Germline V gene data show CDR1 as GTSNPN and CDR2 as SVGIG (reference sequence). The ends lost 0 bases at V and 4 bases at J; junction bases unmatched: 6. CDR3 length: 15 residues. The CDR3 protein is CAWSVSGGANQPQHF. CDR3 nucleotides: TGTGCCTGGAGTGTTTCAGGGGGTGCGAATCAGCCCCAGCATTTT.

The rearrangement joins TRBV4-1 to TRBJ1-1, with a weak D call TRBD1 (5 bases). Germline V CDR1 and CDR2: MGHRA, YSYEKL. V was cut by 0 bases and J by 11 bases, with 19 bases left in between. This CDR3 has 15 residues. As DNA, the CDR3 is TGCGCCAGCAGCCAAGATAACAGACAGTCCCTCGGGGCTTTCTTT. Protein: CASSQDNRQSLGAFF.

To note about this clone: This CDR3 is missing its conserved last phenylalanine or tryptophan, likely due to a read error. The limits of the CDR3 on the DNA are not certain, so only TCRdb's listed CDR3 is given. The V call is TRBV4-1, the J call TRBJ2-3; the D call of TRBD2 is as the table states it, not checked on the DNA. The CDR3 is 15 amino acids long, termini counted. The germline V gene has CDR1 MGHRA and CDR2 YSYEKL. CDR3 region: CASSQEEPSGSPSYS.

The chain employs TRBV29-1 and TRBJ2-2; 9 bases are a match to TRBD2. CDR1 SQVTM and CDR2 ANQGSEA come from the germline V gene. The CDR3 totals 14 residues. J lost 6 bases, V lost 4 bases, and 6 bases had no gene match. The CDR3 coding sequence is TGCAGCGTTGTAGGTAGCGGGAGCCCCGGGGAGCTGTTTTTT. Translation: CSVVGSGSPGELFF.

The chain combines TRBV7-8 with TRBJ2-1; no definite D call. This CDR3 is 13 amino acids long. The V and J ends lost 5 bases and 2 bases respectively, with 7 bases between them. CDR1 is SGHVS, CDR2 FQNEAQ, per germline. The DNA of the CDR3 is TGTGCCAGCAGCCCACGGACCTACAATGAGCAGTTCTTC. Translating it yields CASSPRTYNEQFF.

This chain's CDR3 is CASSLRSGSLNTEAFF. The CDR3, as DNA: TGTGCCAGCAGCTTAAGGTCAGGGTCCTTGAACACTGAAGCTTTCTTT. The genes are TRBV7-6 and TRBJ1-1, with TRBD1 as a possible D gene (5 bases). With 2 bases removed from V and 0 bases from J, the gap between germline ends came to 13 bases. This CDR3 contains 16 residues. Germline assignment: CDR1 SGHVS and CDR2 FNYEAQ.

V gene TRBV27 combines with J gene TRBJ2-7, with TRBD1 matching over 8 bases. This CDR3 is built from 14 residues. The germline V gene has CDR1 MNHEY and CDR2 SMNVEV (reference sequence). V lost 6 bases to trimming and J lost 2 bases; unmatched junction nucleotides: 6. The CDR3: CASRPGTGPYEQYF. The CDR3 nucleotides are TGTGCCAGCAGACCCGGGACAGGACCCTACGAGCAGTACTTC.

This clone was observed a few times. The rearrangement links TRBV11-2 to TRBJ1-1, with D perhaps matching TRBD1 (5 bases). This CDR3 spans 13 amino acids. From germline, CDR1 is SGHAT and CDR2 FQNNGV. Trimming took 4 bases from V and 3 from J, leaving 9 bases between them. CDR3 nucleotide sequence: TGTGCCAGCAGCTCCGGGGACGACACTGAAGCTTTCTTT. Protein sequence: CASSSGDDTEAFF.

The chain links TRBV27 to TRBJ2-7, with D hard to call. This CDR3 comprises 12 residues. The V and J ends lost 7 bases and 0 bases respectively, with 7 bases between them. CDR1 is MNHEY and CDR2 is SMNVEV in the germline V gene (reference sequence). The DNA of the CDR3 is TGTGCCAGCATAGATGCCTCCTACGAGCAGTACTTC. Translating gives CASIDASYEQYF.

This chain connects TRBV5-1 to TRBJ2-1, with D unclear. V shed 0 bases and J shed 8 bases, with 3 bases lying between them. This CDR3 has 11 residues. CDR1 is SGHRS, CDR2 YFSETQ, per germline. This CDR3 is CASSLGYEQFF. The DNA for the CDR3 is TGCGCCAGCAGCTTGGGGTATGAGCAGTTCTTC.

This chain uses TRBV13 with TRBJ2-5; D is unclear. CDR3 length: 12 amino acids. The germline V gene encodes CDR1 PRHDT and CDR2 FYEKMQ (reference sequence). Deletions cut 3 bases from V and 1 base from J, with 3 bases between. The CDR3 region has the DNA TGTGCCAGCAGCTTGTCCCAAGAGACCCAGTACTTC. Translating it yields CASSLSQETQYF. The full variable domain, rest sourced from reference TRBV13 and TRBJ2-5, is AAGVIQSPRHLIKEKRETATLKCYPIPRHDTVYWYQQGPGQDPQFLISFYEKMQSDKGSIPDRFSAQQFSDYHSELNMSSLELGDSALYFCASSLSQETQYFGPGTRLLVL.

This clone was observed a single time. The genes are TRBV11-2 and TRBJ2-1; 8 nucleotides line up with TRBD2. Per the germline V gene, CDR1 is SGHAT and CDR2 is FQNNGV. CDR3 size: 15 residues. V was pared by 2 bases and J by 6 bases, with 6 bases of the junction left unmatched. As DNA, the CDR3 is TGTGCCAGCAGCTTAACTAGCGGCCGCCTCAATGAGCAGTTCTTC. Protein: CASSLTSGRLNEQFF.

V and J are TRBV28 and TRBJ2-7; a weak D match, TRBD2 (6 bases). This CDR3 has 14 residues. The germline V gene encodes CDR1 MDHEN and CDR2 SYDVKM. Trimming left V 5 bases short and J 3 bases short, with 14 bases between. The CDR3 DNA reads TGTGCCAGCAGTATAAAGCGGGCCCTCTACGAGCAGTACTTC. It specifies CASSIKRALYEQYF. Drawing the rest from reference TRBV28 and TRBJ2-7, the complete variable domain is DVKVTQSSRYLVKRTGEKVFLECVQDMDHENMFWYRQDPGLGLRLIYFSYDVKMKEKGDIPEGYSVSREKKERFSLILESASTNQTSMYLCASSIKRALYEQYFGPGTRLTVT.

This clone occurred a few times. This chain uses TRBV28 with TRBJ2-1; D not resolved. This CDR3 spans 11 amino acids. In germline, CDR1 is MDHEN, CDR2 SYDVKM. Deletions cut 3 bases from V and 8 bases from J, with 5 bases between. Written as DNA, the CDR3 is TGTGCCAGCAGTTTTGGGCATGAGCAGTTCTTC. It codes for CASSFGHEQFF.

The CDR3 protein is CASSLALPGHEQYF. DNA of the CDR3: TGTGCCAGCAGTTTGGCGCTTCCCGGCCACGAGCAGTACTTC. The V and J genes are TRBV27 and TRBJ2-7; no definite D call. Looked up from germline, CDR1 is MNHEY and CDR2 is SMNVEV (reference sequence). V lost 3 bases and J lost 5, with 14 bases in between. This CDR3 contains 14 residues.

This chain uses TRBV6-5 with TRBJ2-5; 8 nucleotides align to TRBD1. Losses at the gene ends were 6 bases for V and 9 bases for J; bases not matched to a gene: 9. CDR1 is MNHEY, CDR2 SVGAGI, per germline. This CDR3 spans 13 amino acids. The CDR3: CASSPGQGLSQYF. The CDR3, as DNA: TGTGCCAGCAGCCCAGGACAGGGCCTTTCCCAGTACTTC.